This T cell receptor beta chain was retrieved from a study of patients and donors after allogeneic stem cell transplantation. Via MiXCR, TCRdb re-called the RT-PCR reads, giving one row per CDR3 protein. This sample has approximately 90,000 distinct CDR3 sequences, with 5% found just once. This clonotype was seen many times. The V gene's germline CDR1 is DFQATT and CDR2 SNEGSKA (reference sequence). The CDR3 is 12 residues long. J lost 13 bases, V lost 6 bases, and 11 bases had no gene match. This receptor was identified in a human donor who was either an allogeneic HSCT recipient or a stem cell or donor lymphocyte infusion donor (not recorded which). It is not recorded whose cells these are; they may come from a transplant donor. The sample taken for sequencing was blood, either unsorted or a sorted T cell fraction (not recorded which). The V gene is TRBV20-1, the J gene TRBJ2-1; 8 bases line up with TRBD2. The CDR3 is CSAIRGLVEQFF. The CDR3 DNA is TGCAGTGCGATCCGGGGACTAGTTGAACAGTTCTTC.